The 18 T cell receptor beta chains listed next were all sequenced from one sample in a study of T-cell reconstitution after alpha-beta-depleted transplantation in children. For TCRbeta, the library was prepared with unique molecular identifiers. TCRdb re-called the PCR reads through MiXCR, storing one row per CDR3 protein. The data contain just over 950,000 distinct CDR3 sequences, less than 30% of them singletons. Sequenced here: PBMCs, mostly from graft donor cells, sampled 360 days after TCRalphabeta/CD19-depleted stem cell transplant. The receptor source for this set is a boy under two years old who had a stem cell transplant for SCID, so the T cells may come from the graft donor.

The chain has TRBV10-2 and TRBJ2-5, with D possibly TRBD2 on 5 matching bases. The V end lost 2 bases, the J end lost 3 bases, and 22 bases lay between the germline ends. Germline values: CDR1 WSHSY, CDR2 SAAADI. The CDR3 spans 18 residues. The CDR3 DNA is TGCGCCAGCAGTGAGCCTCCCCGCGGGTCTAGGGATAAAGAGACCCAGTACTTC. Protein sequence: CASSEPPRGSRDKETQYF.

This chain connects TRBV24-1 to TRBJ2-3; 9 bases are a match to TRBD1. This CDR3 region has 15 residues. CDR1 is KGHDR and CDR2 is SFDVKD in the germline V gene. With V trimmed by 8 bases and J by 6 bases, 11 bases remained unmatched. CDR3 DNA sequence: TGTGCCACCACCCCAGGGACAGGGCGATCGGATACGCAGTATTTT. This encodes CATTPGTGRSDTQYF.

This clonotype was counted many times. V usage is TRBV12-3 or TRBV12-4 and J usage is TRBJ2-7; 7 nucleotides agree with TRBD1. The CDR3 is 14 residues long. V trimming: 6 bases; J trimming: 5 bases; junction bases outside the gene matches: 10. The CDR3, as DNA: TGTGCCAGCAGCCCACAGGGGACGAGAAACGAGCAGTACTTC. It yields the protein CASSPQGTRNEQYF.

The chain couples TRBV12-3 or TRBV12-4 to TRBJ1-4; D is ambiguous. Trimming pared 6 bases from V and 0 bases from J, leaving 14 bases between. The length of the CDR3 is 16 residues. CDR3 region: CASRPFGRATNEKLFF. DNA of the CDR3: TGTGCCAGCAGGCCGTTTGGGCGGGCAACTAATGAAAAACTGTTTTTT.

The V gene is TRBV6-1, the J gene TRBJ2-7; possible D gene TRBD1, 5 bases. The CDR3 spans 16 residues. Germline CDR1 and CDR2: MNHNS and SASEGT. The V gene lost 5 bases and the J gene lost 0 bases, with 17 bases spanning the gap. The CDR3 protein is CASSKNPPTVSYEQYF. The CDR3, as DNA: TGTGCCAGCAGTAAAAATCCGCCGACAGTCTCCTACGAGCAGTACTTC.

A single count supports this clonotype. The chain carries TRBV12-3 or TRBV12-4 and TRBJ2-3; the D gene is possibly TRBD1 (6 bases). The CDR3 totals 17 residues. V lost 5 bases and J 6 bases, leaving 24 bases between the germline ends. The CDR3 region is CASSPPVGLGGEDTQYF. DNA for the CDR3: TGTGCCAGCAGTCCGCCCGTGGGGCTAGGGGGAGAGGATACGCAGTATTTT.

The V call is TRBV20-1, the J call TRBJ1-5; 8 bases match TRBD1. The CDR3 covers 17 residues. In germline, CDR1 is DFQATT, CDR2 SNEGSKA (reference sequence). V gave up 1 base and J gave up 4 bases; unmatched junction bases: 12. The CDR3 sequence: CSARGTPGQETNQPQHF. The CDR3 nucleotides are TGCAGTGCTAGAGGTACACCGGGACAGGAGACAAATCAGCCCCAGCATTTT.

The table lists this clonotype with a few counts. V usage is TRBV7-9 and J usage is TRBJ2-3; 11 positions match TRBD2. From germline, CDR1 is SEHNR and CDR2 FQNEAQ (reference sequence). V gave up 0 bases and J gave up 6 bases; unmatched junction bases: 2. This CDR3 contains 15 residues. The CDR3 sequence is CASSLASGGDDTQYF. CDR3 DNA sequence: TGTGCCAGCAGCTTAGCTAGCGGGGGGGACGATACGCAGTATTTT.

This rearrangement joins TRBV10-3 to TRBJ2-1; 8 bases align to TRBD2. Trimming cost V 11 bases and J 8 bases; bases outside gene matches: 8. Germline V lookup: CDR1 ENHRY, CDR2 SYGVKD. This CDR3 comprises 12 residues. CDR3 region: CALGTGGDEQFF. CDR3 DNA: TGTGCCCTCGGGACCGGGGGGGATGAGCAGTTCTTC.

The V call is TRBV6-5, the J call TRBJ2-3; D gene unclear. This CDR3 comprises 11 residues. V was shortened by 7 bases and J by 6 bases, with 8 bases between the two germline ends. The germline V gene has CDR1 MNHEY and CDR2 SVGAGI. In DNA form, the CDR3 reads TGTGCCAGCAAGATCAGGGATACGCAGTATTTT. Its protein is CASKIRDTQYF.

The chain carries TRBV12-3 or TRBV12-4 and TRBJ2-2; 11 bases match TRBD2. V shed 8 bases, J shed 3 bases, and the junction held 8 bases outside the gene matches. CDR3 length equals 16 residues. CDR3 bases: TGTGCCAGCCGATTAGCGGGGGGGCCGTACACCGGGGAGCTGTTTTTT. Translating it yields CASRLAGGPYTGELFF.

The J gene is TRBJ1-1, the V gene TRBV11-1; D is perhaps TRBD1 (5 bases). Per the germline V gene, CDR1 is SGHAT and CDR2 is FQDESV (reference sequence). Trimming cost V 6 bases and J 1 base, with 9 bases left between them. The CDR3 has 13 residues. CDR3 nucleotides: TGTGCCAGCAGTAACAGGCAGAACACTGAAGCTTTCTTT. It yields the protein CASSNRQNTEAFF.

J is TRBJ2-2 and V is TRBV4-1; D gene uncertain. Germline V gives CDR1 MGHRA, CDR2 YSYEKL. The CDR3 spans 15 residues. V shed 1 base and J shed 1 base, with 7 bases lying between them. CDR3 amino acids: CASSQGTVNTGELFF. In DNA form, the CDR3 reads TGCGCCAGCAGCCAAGGGACGGTGAACACCGGGGAGCTGTTTTTT.

This clonotype was picked up many times. The chain couples TRBV29-1 to TRBJ2-7; TRBD1 matches at 9 bases. CDR1 and CDR2 (germline): SQVTM, ANQGSEA. The ends lost 3 bases at V and 2 bases at J; junction bases unmatched: 2. CDR3 size: 13 residues. The CDR3 loop is CSVEDRGTYEQYF. In nucleotides, the CDR3 is TGCAGCGTTGAGGACAGGGGCACCTACGAGCAGTACTTC.

V is TRBV7-2 and J is TRBJ2-5; TRBD2 matches 11 bases. The CDR3 has 18 residues. Unmatched junction bases numbered 9, after V lost 1 base and J lost 2 bases. The V gene's germline CDR1 is SGHTA and CDR2 FQGNSA. CDR3 DNA: TGTGCCAGCAGCTTAGTGCCCCGGGCTAGCGGGGGGCAAGAGACCCAGTACTTC. It is translated as CASSLVPRASGGQETQYF.

This clonotype has a handful of counts. J is TRBJ2-2 and V is TRBV24-1; TRBD1 or TRBD2 may be the D gene (5 bases each). CDR1 and CDR2 from the germline V gene are KGHDR and SFDVKD. CDR3 length: 14 residues. V was clipped by 9 bases and J by 1 base, with 11 bases between them. CDR3 sequence (DNA): TGTGCCACCGCTGGGGACCTGAACACCGGGGAGCTGTTTTTT. Amino acid sequence: CATAGDLNTGELFF.

This clonotype was seen repeatedly, ten times or more. This chain connects TRBV7-9 to TRBJ1-1; D may be TRBD1 (6 bases). Germline CDR1 is SEHNR and CDR2 is FQNEAQ (reference sequence). The CDR3 length is 16 residues. V dropped 7 bases and J dropped 6 bases, with 24 bases sitting between them. CDR3 residues: CASTDQGLFPGAEAFF. CDR3 bases: TGTGCCAGCACAGATCAGGGGCTCTTCCCTGGGGCTGAAGCTTTCTTT.

The V gene is TRBV3-1, the J gene TRBJ2-5; no reliable D call. The germline V gene has CDR1 LGHDT and CDR2 YNNKEL (reference sequence). There are 16 residues in the CDR3. The V end was cut by 0 bases, the J end by 0 bases, with 11 bases between. CDR3 residues: CASSQELSAYQETQYF. The CDR3 coding sequence is TGTGCCAGCAGCCAAGAACTGTCAGCGTACCAAGAGACCCAGTACTTC.